The next 2 T cell receptor beta chains were all read from a single sample in a study of blood T cell repertoires in COVID-19. Here immunoSEQ multiplex PCR was the method, and the copy in TCRdb shows in-frame clones only, minus some. The data show 30,000 to 50,000 clones, over 65% seen once. Sequencing was done on a sample of peripheral blood. The source of these receptors is a man between 50 and 59 years old with active or convalescent COVID-19.

CDR3 region: CASSQAAFSYEQYF. For the CDR3, the DNA is TGTGCCAGCAGCCAGGCCGCTTTCTCCTACGAGCAGTACTTC. The rearrangement uses TRBV7-6 and TRBJ2-7; D gene ambiguous. CDR1 is SGHVS, CDR2 FNYEAQ, per germline. The CDR3 has 14 amino acids. Deletions cut 5 bases from V and 0 bases from J, with 11 bases between.

This clone was counted between two and nine times. The J gene is TRBJ1-2, the V gene TRBV19; TRBD1 matches 7 bases. CDR1 LNHDA and CDR2 SQIVND come from the germline V gene (reference sequence). Germline trimming cut 6 bases from V and 1 base from J; bases unmatched to any gene: 11. This CDR3 has 16 amino acids. The CDR3 spells CASSITSTGRNYGYTF. CDR3 DNA: TGTGCCAGTAGCATAACTTCGACAGGGCGTAACTATGGCTACACCTTC.